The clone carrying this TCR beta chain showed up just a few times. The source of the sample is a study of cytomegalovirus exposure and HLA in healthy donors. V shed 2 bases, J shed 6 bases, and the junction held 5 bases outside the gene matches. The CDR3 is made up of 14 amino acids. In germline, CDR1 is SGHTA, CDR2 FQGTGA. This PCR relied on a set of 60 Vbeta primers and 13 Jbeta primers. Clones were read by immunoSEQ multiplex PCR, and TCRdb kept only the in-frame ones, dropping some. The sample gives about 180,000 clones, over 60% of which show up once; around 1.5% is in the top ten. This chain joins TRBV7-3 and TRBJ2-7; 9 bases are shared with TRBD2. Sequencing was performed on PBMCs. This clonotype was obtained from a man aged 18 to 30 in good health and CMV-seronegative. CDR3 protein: CASSLRGRGAEQYF. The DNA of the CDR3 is TGTGCCAGCAGCTTACGCGGGAGGGGCGCCGAGCAGTACTTC.